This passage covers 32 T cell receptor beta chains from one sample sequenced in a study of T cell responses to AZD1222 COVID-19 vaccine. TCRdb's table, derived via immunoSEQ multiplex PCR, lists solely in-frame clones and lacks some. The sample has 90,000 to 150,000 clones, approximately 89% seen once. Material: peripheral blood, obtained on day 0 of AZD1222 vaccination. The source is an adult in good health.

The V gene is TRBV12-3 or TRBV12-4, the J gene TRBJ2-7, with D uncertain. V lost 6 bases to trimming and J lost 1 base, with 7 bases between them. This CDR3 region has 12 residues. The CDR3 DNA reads TGTGCCAGCAGCTACCTTTCCTACGAGCAGTACTTC. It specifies CASSYLSYEQYF.

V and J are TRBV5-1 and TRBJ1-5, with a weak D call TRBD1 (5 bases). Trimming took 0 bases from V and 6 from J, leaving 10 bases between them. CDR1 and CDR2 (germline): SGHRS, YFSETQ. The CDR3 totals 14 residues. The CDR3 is CASSLEGGGQPQHF. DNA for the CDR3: TGCGCCAGCAGCTTGGAGGGCGGGGGTCAGCCCCAGCATTTT.

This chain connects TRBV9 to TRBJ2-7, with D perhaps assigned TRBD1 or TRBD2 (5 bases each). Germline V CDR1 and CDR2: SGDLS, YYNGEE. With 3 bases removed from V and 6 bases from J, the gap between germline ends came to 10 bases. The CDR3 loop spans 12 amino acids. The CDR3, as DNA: TGTGCCAGCAGCGGCCCGAGGGGCGAGCAGTACTTC. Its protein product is CASSGPRGEQYF.

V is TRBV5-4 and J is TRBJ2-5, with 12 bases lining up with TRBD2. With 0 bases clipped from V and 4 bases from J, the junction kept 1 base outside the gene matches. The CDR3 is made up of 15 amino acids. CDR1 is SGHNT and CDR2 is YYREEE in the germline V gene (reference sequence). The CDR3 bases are TGTGCCAGCAGCTTGGAGACTAGCGGGGGAGAGACCCAGTACTTC. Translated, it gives CASSLETSGGETQYF. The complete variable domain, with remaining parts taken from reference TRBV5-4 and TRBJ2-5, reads ETGVTQSPTHLIKTRGQQVTLRCSSQSGHNTVSWYQQALGQGPQFIFQYYREEENGRGNFPPRFSGLQFPNYSSELNVNALELDDSALYLCASSLETSGGETQYFGPGTRLLVL.

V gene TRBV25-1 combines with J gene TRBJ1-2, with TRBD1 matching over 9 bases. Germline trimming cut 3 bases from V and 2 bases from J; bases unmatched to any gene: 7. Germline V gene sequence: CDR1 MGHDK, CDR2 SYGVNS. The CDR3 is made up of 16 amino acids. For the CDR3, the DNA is TGTGCCAGCAGTGACCCCGGACAGGGGCCAAACTATGGCTACACCTTC. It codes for CASSDPGQGPNYGYTF.

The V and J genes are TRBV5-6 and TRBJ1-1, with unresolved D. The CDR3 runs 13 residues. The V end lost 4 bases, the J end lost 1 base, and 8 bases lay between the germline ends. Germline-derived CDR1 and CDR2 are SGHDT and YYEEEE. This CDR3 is CASSNQPNTEAFF. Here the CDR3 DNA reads TGTGCCAGCAGCAATCAACCGAACACTGAAGCTTTCTTT.

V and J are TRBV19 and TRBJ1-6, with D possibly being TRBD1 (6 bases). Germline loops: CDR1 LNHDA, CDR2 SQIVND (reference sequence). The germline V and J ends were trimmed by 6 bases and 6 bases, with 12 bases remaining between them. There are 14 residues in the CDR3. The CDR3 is CASSEQGFNSPLHF. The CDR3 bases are TGTGCCAGTAGCGAACAGGGATTTAATTCACCCCTCCACTTT.

CDR3 nucleotides: TGTGCCAGCAGGCGGACAGGGGGGCCCCCTGGAAACACCATATATTTT. Its protein product is CASRRTGGPPGNTIYF. The V and J genes are TRBV2 and TRBJ1-3; 10 bases are a match to TRBD1. The CDR3 length is 16 residues. V shed 6 bases and J 2 bases; nucleotides not matched to a gene: 7. Germline assignment: CDR1 SNHLY and CDR2 FYNNEI.

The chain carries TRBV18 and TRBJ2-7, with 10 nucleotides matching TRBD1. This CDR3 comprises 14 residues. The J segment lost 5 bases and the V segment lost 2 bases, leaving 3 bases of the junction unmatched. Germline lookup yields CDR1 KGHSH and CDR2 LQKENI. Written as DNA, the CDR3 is TGTGCCAGCTCACCAGGGACAGGGGTCCACGAGCAGTACTTC. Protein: CASSPGTGVHEQYF.

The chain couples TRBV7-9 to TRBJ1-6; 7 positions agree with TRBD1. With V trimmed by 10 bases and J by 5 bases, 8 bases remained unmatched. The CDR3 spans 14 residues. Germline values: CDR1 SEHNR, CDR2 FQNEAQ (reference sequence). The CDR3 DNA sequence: TGTGCCACCACACCGGGACAGAATAATTCACCCCTCCACTTT. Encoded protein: CATTPGQNNSPLHF.

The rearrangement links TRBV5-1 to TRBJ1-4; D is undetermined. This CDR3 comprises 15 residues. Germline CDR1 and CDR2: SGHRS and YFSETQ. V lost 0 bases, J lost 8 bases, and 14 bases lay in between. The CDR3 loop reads CASSLEGGRREKLFF. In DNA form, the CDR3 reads TGCGCCAGCAGCTTGGAAGGAGGGCGGAGGGAAAAACTGTTTTTT.

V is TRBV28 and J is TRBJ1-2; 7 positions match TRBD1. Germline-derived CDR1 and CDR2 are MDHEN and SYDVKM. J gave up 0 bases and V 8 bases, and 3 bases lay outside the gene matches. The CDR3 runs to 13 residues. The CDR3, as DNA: TGTGCCAGCGTGGGACAGTCTAACTATGGCTACACCTTC. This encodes CASVGQSNYGYTF.

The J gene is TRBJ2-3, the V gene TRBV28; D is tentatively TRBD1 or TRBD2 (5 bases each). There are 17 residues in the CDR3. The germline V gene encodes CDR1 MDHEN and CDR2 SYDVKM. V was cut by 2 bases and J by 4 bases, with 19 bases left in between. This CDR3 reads CASSLNPSQGEADTQYF. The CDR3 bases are TGTGCCAGCAGTTTAAACCCTAGTCAGGGAGAGGCAGATACGCAGTATTTT.

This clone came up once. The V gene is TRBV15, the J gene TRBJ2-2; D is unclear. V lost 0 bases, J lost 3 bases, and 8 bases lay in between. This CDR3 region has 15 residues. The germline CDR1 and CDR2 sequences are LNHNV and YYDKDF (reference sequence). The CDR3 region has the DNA TGTGCCACCAGCAGAGAAAGGGTCGACACCGGGGAGCTGTTTTTT. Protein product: CATSRERVDTGELFF.

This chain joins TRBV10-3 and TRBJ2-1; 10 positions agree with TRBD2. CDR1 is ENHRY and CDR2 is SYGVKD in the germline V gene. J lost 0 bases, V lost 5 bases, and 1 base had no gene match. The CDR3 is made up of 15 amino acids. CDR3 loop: CAISRTSGSYNEQFF. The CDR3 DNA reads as TGTGCCATCAGTCGGACTAGCGGCTCCTACAATGAGCAGTTCTTC.

This CDR3 reads CASAIHTHEQYF. Here the CDR3 DNA reads TGTGCCAGCGCCATTCACACCCACGAGCAGTACTTC. The chain links TRBV12-3 or TRBV12-4 to TRBJ2-7; D call uncertain. This CDR3 spans 12 amino acids. V lost 8 bases and J lost 5, with 13 bases in between.

The CDR3 DNA sequence: TGTGCCACCACTCCTCCCCTCGACAGTAAGTATGGCTACACCTTC. It is translated as CATTPPLDSKYGYTF. V usage is TRBV27 and J usage is TRBJ1-2; D may be TRBD1 (5 bases). The CDR3 runs 15 residues. Germline assignment: CDR1 MNHEY and CDR2 SMNVEV (reference sequence). V lost 10 bases and J lost 5, with 23 bases in between.

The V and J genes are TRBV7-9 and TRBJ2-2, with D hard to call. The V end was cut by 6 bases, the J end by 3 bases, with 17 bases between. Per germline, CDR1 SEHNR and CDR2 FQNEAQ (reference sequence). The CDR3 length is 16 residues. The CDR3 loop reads CASRHRAGRDTGELFF. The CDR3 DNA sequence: TGTGCCAGCAGACACCGGGCCGGTCGGGACACCGGGGAGCTGTTTTTT.

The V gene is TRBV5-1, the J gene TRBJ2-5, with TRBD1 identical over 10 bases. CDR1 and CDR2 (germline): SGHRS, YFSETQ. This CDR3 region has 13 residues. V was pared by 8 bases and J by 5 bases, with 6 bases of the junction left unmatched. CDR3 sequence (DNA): TGCGCCAGTCGACAGGGGGCGAGGGAGACCCAGTACTTC. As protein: CASRQGARETQYF.

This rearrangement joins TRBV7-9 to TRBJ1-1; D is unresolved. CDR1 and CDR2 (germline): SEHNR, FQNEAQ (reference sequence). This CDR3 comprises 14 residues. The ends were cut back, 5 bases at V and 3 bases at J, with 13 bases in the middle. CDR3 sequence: CASSRAAGDTEAFF. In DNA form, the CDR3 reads TGTGCCAGCAGCCGAGCGGCTGGGGACACTGAAGCTTTCTTT.

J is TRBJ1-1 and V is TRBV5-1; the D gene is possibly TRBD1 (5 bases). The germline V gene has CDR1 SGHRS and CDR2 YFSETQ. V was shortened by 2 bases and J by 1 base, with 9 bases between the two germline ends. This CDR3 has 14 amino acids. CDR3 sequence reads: CASSFGTENTEAFF. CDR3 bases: TGCGCCAGCAGCTTCGGGACGGAGAACACTGAAGCTTTCTTT.

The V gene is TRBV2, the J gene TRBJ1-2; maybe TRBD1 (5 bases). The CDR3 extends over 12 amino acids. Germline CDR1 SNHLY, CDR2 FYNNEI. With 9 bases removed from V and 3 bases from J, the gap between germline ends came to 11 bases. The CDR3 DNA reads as TGTGCCAGTCAGGGCAGCTACTATGGCTACACCTTC. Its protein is CASQGSYYGYTF.

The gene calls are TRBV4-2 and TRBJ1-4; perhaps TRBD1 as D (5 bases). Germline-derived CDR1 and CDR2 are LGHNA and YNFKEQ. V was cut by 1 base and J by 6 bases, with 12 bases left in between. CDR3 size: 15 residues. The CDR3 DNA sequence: TGTGCCAGCAGCCAAGGCACCGGGGCGGATGAAAAACTGTTTTTT. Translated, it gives CASSQGTGADEKLFF.

The CDR3 region is CASNRDGPKPQHF. The CDR3 DNA sequence: TGTGCCAGCAACCGGGACGGACCGAAGCCCCAGCATTTT. The chain combines TRBV28 with TRBJ1-5; weak D call: TRBD1 (5 bases). Germline CDR1 MDHEN, CDR2 SYDVKM. CDR3 size: 13 residues. The V end was cut by 7 bases, the J end by 8 bases, with 15 bases between.

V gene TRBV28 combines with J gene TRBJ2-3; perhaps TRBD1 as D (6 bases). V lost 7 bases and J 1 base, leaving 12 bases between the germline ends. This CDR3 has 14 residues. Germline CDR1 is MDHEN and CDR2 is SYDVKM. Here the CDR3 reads CASKKQGRTDTQYF. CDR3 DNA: TGTGCCAGCAAAAAACAGGGCCGCACAGATACGCAGTATTTT.

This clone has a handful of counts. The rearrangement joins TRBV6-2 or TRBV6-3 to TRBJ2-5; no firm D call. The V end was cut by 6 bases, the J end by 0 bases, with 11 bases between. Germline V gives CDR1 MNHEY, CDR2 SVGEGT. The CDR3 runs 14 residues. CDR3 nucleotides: TGTGCCAGCAGCTCAAGATCGTACCAAGAGACCCAGTACTTC. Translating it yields CASSSRSYQETQYF.

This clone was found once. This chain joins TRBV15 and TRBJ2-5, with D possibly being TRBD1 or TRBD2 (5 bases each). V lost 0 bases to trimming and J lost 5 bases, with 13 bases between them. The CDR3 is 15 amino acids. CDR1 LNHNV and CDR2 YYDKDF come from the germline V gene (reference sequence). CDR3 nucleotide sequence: TGTGCCACCAGCAGAGAGGGGACCCAGTGGGAGACCCAGTACTTC. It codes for CATSREGTQWETQYF.

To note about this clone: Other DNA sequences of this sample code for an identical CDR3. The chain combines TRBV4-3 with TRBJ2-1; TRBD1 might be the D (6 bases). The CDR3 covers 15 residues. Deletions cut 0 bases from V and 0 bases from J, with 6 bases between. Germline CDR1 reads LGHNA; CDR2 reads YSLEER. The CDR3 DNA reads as TGCGCCAGCAGCCAAGAACAGGGCTCCTACAATGAGCAGTTCTTC. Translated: CASSQEQGSYNEQFF.

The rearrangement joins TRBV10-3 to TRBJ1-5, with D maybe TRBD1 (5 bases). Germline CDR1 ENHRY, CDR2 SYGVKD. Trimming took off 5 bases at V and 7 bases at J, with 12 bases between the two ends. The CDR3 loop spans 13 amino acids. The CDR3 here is CAISPAGSQPQHF. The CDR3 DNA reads TGTGCCATCAGTCCGGCAGGGAGCCAGCCCCAGCATTTT.

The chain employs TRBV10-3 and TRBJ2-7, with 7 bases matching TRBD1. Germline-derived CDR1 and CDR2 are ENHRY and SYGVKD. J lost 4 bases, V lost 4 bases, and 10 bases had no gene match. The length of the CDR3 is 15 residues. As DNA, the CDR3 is TGTGCCATCAGTGCAACCACCGGGACAGCGTACGAGCAGTACTTC. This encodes CAISATTGTAYEQYF.

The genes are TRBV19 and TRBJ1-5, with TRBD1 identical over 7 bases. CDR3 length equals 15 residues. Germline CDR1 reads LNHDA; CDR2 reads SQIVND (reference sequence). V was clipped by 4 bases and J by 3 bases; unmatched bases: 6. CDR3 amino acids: CASSTGQYVNQPQHF. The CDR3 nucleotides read TGTGCCAGTAGTACGGGACAGTATGTCAATCAGCCCCAGCATTTT.

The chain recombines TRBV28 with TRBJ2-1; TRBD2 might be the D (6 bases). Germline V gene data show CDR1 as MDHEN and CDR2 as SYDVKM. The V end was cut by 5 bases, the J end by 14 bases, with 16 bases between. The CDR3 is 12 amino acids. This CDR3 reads CASSPPSELKFF. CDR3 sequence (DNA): TGTGCCAGCAGTCCGCCTAGCGAGCTCAAGTTCTTC.